This T cell receptor beta chain was sequenced for a study of human T cells and chemical hapten exposure. Study-wide findings and caveats: Patch test score tracked positively with PT1 expanded TCR counts.

This clonotype was seen many times. Its antigen is still unknown. The CDR3 length is 15 residues. The germline gives CDR1 MDHEN, CDR2 SYDVKM. V lost 5 bases, J lost 2 bases, and 6 bases stayed unmatched. TCRdb re-analysed the RACE reads in MiXCR, keeping a single row per CDR3 protein. The sample records roughly 96,000 distinct CDR3 sequences, approximately 8.6% being singletons. Time point given: patch test 2, 6 weeks after DPC sensitization. Regarding treatment: therapeutic diphenylcyclopropenone sensitization with weekly scalp DPC. This sequence was found in a woman in her thirties or forties with alopecia areata. Some clones in this sample may be carry-over from other donors' samples. The source material was whole blood, sampled in connection with sensitization to the hapten diphenylcyclopropenone (DPC). The V call is TRBV28, the J call TRBJ2-5; TRBD1 agrees at 9 bases. CDR3 sequence (DNA): TGTGCCAGCAGTAAGGGACAGGGACCTCAAGAGACCCAGTACTTC. Its protein product is CASSKGQGPQETQYF.